Reported below is one T cell receptor (beta chain). Mismatch with germline at one junction end may stem from a read error. The data were obtained in a study of T cells after yellow fever vaccination. CDR3 length: 15 amino acids. Germline CDR1 reads LGHNT; CDR2 reads FRNRAP. TCRdb ran MiXCR on the 5' RACE reads and lists one entry per CDR3 protein. The data hold 500,000 to 650,000 distinct CDR3 sequences, with 10% to 15% observed a single time. The V call is TRBV12-5, the J call TRBJ2-5; D may match TRBD1 or TRBD2 (6 bases each). The material sequenced was PBMCs, taken on the day of the yellow fever booster vaccination. This TCR was recovered from a man aged 25 to 45 who received the YFV17D yellow fever vaccine. The CDR3 bases are TGTGCCAGTGGGGGCGGCACGGGGGTCCAAGAGACCCAGTACTTC. It codes for CASGGGTGVQETQYF.